This is a list of T cell receptor beta chains from one sample in a study of cytomegalovirus exposure and HLA in healthy donors. Measured with immunoSEQ multiplex PCR; TCRdb has only the in-frame clones, and not every one. Of 70,000 to 95,000 clones in the sample, around 81% were seen once. The sequencing input was PBMCs. All receptors derive from a male donor in good health and CMV-seronegative. Both conserved end residues are trimmed from each CDR3. The order of the fields is V gene, J gene, CDR3 protein.

V: TRBV5-1; J: TRBJ2-7; CDR3: ASSSGIEQY
V: TRBV15; J: TRBJ1-5; CDR3: ATSRERAGLEPQN
V: TRBV6-5; J: TRBJ1-2; CDR3: ASSSGTENYGYT
V: TRBV9; J: TRBJ1-6; CDR3: ASSVEWDRYSPLH
V: TRBV11-2; J: TRBJ2-1; CDR3: ASSFGLAGAVDNEQF
V: TRBV30; J: TRBJ1-2; CDR3: AWSPFTGGGYT
V: TRBV4-2; J: TRBJ2-7; CDR3: ASSQGLAGVVPYEQY
V: TRBV6-1; J: TRBJ2-7; CDR3: ASSEDRGQKYHYEQY
V: TRBV5-1; J: TRBJ2-3; CDR3: ASSLGGQGYTDTQY
V: TRBV28; J: TRBJ2-7; CDR3: ASSLPVGYEQY
V: TRBV29-1; J: TRBJ2-7; CDR3: SVGGVWDREVYEQY
V: TRBV28; J: TRBJ2-3; CDR3: ASKTSGVAGGREY
V: TRBV19; J: TRBJ1-3; CDR3: ASSTRQGADTIY
V: TRBV7-2; J: .; CDR3: ASSLEYDRGYEQY
V: TRBV14; J: TRBJ1-6; CDR3: ASSQPTGGGSPLH
V: TRBV5-6; J: TRBJ2-1; CDR3: ASRISGLPNNEQF
V: TRBV5-1; J: .; CDR3: ASADRATYEQY
V: TRBV7-6; J: TRBJ2-2; CDR3: ASSPYGAGELF
V: TRBV12-5; J: TRBJ2-1; CDR3: ASGLDRDYYNEQF
V: TRBV29-1; J: TRBJ1-3; CDR3: SVETGRGSGNTIY
V: TRBV27; J: TRBJ2-1; CDR3: ATGGAPNEQF
V: TRBV11-2; J: TRBJ1-5; CDR3: ASSFGQGVGISNQPQH
V: TRBV4-1; J: TRBJ1-1; CDR3: ASRTQGVGEAF